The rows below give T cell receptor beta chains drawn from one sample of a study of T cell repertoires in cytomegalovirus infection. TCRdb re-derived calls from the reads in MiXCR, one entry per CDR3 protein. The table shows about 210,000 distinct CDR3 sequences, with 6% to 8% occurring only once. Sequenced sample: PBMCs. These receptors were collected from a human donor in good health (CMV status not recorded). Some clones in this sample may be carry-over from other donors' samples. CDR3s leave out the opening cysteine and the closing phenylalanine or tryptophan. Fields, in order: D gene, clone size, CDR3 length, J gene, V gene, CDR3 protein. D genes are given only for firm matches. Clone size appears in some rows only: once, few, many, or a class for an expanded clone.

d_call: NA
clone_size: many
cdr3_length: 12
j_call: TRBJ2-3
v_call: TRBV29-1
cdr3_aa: SVAEGGSTDTQY

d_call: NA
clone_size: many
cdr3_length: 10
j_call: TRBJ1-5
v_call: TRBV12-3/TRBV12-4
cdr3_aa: ASSNGNQPQH

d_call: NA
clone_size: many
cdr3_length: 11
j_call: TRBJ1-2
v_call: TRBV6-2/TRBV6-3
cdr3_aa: ASTIIGTSGYT

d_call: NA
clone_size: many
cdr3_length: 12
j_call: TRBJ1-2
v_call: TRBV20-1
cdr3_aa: SASLRGQSYGYT

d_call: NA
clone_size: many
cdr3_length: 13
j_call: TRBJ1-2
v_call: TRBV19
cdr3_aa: ASSYDGGGNYGYT

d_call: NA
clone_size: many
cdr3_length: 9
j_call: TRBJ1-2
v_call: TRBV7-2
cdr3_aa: ASSFRVGYT

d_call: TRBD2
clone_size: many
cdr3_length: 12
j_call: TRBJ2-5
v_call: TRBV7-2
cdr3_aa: ASSFSGGRETQY

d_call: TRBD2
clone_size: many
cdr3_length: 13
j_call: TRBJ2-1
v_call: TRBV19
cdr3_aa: ASSDSGASYNEQF

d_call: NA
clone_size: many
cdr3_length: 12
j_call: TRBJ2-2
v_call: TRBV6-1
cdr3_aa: ASRTGAVTGELF

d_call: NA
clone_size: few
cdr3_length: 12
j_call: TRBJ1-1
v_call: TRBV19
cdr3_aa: ASRREQYNTEAF

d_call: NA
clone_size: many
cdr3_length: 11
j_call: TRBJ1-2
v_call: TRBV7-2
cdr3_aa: ASSLGSARGYT

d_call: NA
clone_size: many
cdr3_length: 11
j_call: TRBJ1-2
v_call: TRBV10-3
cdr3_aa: AIRGPSSDGYT

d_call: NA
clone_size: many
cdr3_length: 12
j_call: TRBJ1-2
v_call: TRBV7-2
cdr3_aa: ASSTRDGNYGYT

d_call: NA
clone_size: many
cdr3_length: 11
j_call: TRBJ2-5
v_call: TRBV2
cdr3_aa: ASSVNRGETQY

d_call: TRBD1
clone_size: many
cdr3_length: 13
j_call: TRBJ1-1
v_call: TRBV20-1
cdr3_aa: SASPWDRGNTEAF

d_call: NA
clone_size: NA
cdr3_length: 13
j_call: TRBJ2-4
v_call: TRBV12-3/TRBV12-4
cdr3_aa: ASSSDRGGIDIQY

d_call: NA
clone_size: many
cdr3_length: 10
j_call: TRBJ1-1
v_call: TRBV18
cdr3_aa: ASSPLNTEAF

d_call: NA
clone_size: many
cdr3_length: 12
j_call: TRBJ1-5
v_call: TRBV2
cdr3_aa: ASSEQQNNQPQH

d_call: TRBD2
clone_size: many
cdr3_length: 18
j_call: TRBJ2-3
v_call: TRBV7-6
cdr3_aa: ASSSLGSGGVSRSTDTQY

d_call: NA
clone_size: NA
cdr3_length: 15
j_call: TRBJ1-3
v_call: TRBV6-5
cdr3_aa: ASSYSSRSASGNTIY

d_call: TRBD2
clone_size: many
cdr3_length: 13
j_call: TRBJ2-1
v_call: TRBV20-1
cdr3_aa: SARPLAGNYNEQF

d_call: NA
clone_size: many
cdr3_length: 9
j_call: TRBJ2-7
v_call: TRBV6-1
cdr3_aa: ASTHGGEQY

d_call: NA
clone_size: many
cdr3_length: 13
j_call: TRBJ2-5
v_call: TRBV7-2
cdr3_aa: ASSFLGAFQETQY

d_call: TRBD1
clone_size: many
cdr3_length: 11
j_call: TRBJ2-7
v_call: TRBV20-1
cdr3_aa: SANDRASYEQY

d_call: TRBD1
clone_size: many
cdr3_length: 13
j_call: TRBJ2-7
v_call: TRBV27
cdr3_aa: ASSLDRDRLYEQY

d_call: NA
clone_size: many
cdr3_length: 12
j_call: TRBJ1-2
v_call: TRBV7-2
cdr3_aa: ASSLGTTGYGYT

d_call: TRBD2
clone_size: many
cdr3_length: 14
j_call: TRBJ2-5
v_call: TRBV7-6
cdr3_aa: ASSLGTSGGLQTQY

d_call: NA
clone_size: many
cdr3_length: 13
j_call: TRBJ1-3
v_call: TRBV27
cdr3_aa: ASSRRFHSGNTIY

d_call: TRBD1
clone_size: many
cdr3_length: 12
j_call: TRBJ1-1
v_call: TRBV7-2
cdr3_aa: ASSRRWQGGEAF

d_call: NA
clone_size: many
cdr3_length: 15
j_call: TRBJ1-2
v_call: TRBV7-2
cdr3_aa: ASSPGRQSTPNYGYT

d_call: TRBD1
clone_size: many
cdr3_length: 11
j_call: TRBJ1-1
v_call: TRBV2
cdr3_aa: ASSTQGRTEAF

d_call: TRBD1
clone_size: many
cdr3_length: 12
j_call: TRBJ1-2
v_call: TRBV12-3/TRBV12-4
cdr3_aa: ASSLTGQGYGYT

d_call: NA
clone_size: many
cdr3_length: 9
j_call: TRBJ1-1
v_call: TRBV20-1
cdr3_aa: SASDAGVAF

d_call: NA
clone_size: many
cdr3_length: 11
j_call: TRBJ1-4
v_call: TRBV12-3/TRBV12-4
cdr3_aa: ASSRASKEKLF

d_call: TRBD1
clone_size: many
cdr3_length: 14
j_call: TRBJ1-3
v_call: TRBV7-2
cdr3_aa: ASSFYGQGSGNTIY

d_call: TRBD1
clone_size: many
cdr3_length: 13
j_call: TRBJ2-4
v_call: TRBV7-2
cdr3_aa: ASSAGGAGQNIQY

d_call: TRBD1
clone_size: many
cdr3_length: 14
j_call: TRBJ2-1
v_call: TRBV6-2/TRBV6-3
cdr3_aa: ASSSKTGHLYNEQF

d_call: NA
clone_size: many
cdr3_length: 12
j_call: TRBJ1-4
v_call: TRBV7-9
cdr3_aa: ASSLLHPNEKLF

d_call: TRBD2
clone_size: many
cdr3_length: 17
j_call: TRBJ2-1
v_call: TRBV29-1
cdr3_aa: TCKNLGLAGDQSYNEQF

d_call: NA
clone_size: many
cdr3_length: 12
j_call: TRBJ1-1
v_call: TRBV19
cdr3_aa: ASRSGAMNTEAF

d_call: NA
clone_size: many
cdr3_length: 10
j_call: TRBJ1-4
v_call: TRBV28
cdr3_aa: ASSYQNEKLF

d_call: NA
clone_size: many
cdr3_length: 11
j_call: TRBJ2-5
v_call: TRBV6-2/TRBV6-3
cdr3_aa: ATVRRYQETQY

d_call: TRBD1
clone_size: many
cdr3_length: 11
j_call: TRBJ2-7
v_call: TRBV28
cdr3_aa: ASIGTGTYEQY

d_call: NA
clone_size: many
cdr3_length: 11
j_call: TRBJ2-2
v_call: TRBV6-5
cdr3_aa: ASMPPGTGELF

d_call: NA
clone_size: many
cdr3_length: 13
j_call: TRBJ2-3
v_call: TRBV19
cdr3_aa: ASSIFSGSLDTQY

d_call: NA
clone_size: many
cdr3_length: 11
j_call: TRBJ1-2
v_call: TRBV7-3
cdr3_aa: ASSSGGGSGYT

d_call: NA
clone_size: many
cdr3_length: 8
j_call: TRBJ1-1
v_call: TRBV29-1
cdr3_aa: SHGGTEAF

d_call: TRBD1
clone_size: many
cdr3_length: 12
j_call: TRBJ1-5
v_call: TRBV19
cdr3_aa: ASSLGTGGQPQH

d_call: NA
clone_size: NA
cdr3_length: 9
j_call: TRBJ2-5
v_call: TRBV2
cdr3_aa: ASTGKETQY

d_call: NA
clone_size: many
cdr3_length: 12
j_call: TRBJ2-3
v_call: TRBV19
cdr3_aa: ASAQRLSTDTQY

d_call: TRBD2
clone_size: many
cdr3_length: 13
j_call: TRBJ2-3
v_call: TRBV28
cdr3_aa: ASSPSGATTDTQY

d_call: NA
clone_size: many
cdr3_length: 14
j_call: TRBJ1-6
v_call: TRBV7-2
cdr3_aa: ASSQNRAANNSPLH

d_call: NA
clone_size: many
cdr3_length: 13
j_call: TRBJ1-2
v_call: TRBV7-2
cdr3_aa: ASSLLRAGTYGYT

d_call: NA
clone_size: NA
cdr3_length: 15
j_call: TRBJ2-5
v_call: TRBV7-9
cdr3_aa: ASSLGANAGLQETQY

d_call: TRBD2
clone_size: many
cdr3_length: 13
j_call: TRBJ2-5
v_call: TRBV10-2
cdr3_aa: ASSGTSSPGETQY

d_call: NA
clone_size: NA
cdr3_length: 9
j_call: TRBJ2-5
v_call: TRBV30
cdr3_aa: AWSYGETQY

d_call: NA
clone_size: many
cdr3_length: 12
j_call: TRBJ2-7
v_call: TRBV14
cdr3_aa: ASSQAGRPYEQY

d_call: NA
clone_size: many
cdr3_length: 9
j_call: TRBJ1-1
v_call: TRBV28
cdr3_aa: ASSIRTEAF

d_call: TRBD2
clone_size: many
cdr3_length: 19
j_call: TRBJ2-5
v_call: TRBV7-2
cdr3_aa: ASSLAPRTSGGPLERETQY

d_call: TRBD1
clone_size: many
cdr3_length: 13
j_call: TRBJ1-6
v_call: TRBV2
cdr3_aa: ASSPQGIDNSPLH